The rows below give T cell receptor beta chains drawn from one sample of a study of human T cells and chemical hapten exposure. MiXCR, run by TCRdb on the RACE reads, gives a single entry per CDR3 protein. In the table there are fewer than 150,000 distinct CDR3 sequences, approximately 12% of which are singletons. Sequenced material: whole blood, taken in connection with sensitization to the hapten diphenylcyclopropenone (DPC). These receptors all come from a woman aged 45-59 years with alopecia areata. Some clones in this sample may be carry-over from other donors' samples. Both conserved end residues are part of each CDR3. Each record gives: J gene, D gene, clone size, V gene, CDR3 DNA, CDR3 protein. D genes are given only for firm matches. The size entry is marked missing in some rows and otherwise reads once, few, many or a size class.

J: TRBJ1-5; D: TRBD1; size: few; V: TRBV6-6; DNA: TGTGCCAGCAGGACGACAGGGGGAGATAATCAGCCCCAGCATTTT; CDR3: CASRTTGGDNQPQHF
J: TRBJ1-2; D: TRBD1; size: few; V: TRBV7-2; DNA: TGTGCCAGCACCCGGGACAGGGCGAACTATGGCTACACCTTC; CDR3: CASTRDRANYGYTF
J: TRBJ2-7; D: NA; size: NA; V: TRBV11-2; DNA: TGTGCCAGCAGCTTCAAGCCGGGAAACCTCCTTCGCCACGAGCAGTACTTC; CDR3: CASSFKPGNLLRHEQYF
J: TRBJ2-1; D: NA; size: NA; V: TRBV6-1; DNA: TGTGCCAGCAGATTGACAGGTAAACGGCTGGATGAGCAGTTCTTC; CDR3: CASRLTGKRLDEQFF
J: TRBJ1-2; D: NA; size: many; V: TRBV6-6; DNA: TGTGCCAGCAGTTATCGGCAGGGGTATGGCTACACCTTC; CDR3: CASSYRQGYGYTF
J: TRBJ2-7; D: TRBD2; size: many; V: TRBV5-1; DNA: TGCGCCAGCAGCTGGACTAGCGGGGACTCCTACGAGCAGTACTTC; CDR3: CASSWTSGDSYEQYF
J: TRBJ2-5; D: NA; size: many; V: TRBV18; DNA: TGTGCCAGCTCACCACTTGCCCGAGAGACCCAGTACTTC; CDR3: CASSPLARETQYF
J: TRBJ2-4; D: TRBD1; size: many; V: TRBV6-6; DNA: TGTGCCAGCAGTTACCTGGGACAGATTCTAGCCAAAAACATTCAGTACTTC; CDR3: CASSYLGQILAKNIQYF
J: TRBJ1-5; D: NA; size: few; V: TRBV28; DNA: TGTGCCAGCAGTCCACCCGGACACCCGAATCAGCCCCAGCATTTT; CDR3: CASSPPGHPNQPQHF
J: TRBJ2-4; D: TRBD2; size: NA; V: TRBV29-1; DNA: TGCAGCGTTCTTAATCAACTAGCGGGATTAAACATTCAGTACTTC; CDR3: CSVLNQLAGLNIQYF
J: TRBJ1-2; D: TRBD1; size: NA; V: TRBV6-5; DNA: TGTGTCAGCAGCTTACAGGGGCGGTATGGCTACACCTTC; CDR3: CVSSLQGRYGYTF
J: TRBJ2-7; D: NA; size: few; V: TRBV12-3/TRBV12-4; DNA: TGTGCCAGCAGTTTACGGGTGGTCAGGGACTACGAGCAGTACTTC; CDR3: CASSLRVVRDYEQYF
J: TRBJ2-1; D: TRBD2; size: NA; V: TRBV11-2; DNA: TGTGCCAGCAGCTCCGGGGGGGGAGTTCACAATGAGCAGTTCTTC; CDR3: CASSSGGGVHNEQFF
J: TRBJ2-1; D: NA; size: few; V: TRBV21-1; DNA: TGTGCCACCTGGGGAGGACCGGAGTCCTACAATGAGCAGTTCTTC; CDR3: CATWGGPESYNEQFF
J: TRBJ2-3; D: TRBD2; size: few; V: TRBV28; DNA: TGTGCCAGCAGCCAACTAGCGGGAGTAGGGGATACGCAGTATTTT; CDR3: CASSQLAGVGDTQYF
J: TRBJ1-1; D: NA; size: few; V: TRBV2; DNA: TGTGCCAGCAGACGGGGTATCATGAACACTGAAGCTTTCTTT; CDR3: CASRRGIMNTEAFF
J: TRBJ2-1; D: TRBD2; size: NA; V: TRBV6-5; DNA: TGTGCCAGCACCCGGACTAGCGGAAACAATGAGCAGTTCTTC; CDR3: CASTRTSGNNEQFF
J: TRBJ1-3; D: NA; size: few; V: TRBV29-1; DNA: TGCAGCGTTTGGGGGGGAGGACGCTCTGGAAACACCATATATTTT; CDR3: CSVWGGGRSGNTIYF
J: TRBJ2-3; D: NA; size: many; V: TRBV7-9; DNA: TGTGCCAGCAGCCCCGCGGGGAAAGATACGCAGTATTTT; CDR3: CASSPAGKDTQYF
J: TRBJ1-1; D: NA; size: many; V: TRBV27; DNA: TGTGCCAGCAGCCTATACGTCGGTTACAACACTGAAGCTTTCTTT; CDR3: CASSLYVGYNTEAFF
J: TRBJ2-7; D: TRBD1; size: many; V: TRBV27; DNA: TGTGCCAGCAGTTTGGGGACAGGGACATCCGAGCAGTACTTC; CDR3: CASSLGTGTSEQYF
J: TRBJ2-7; D: NA; size: NA; V: TRBV5-1; DNA: TGCGCCAGCAGCTTGTCAGGGGTCTCCTACGAGCAGTACTTC; CDR3: CASSLSGVSYEQYF
J: TRBJ2-1; D: NA; size: few; V: TRBV5-1; DNA: TGCGCCAGCAGCTTGGAAGGCTCCCGCTCCTACAATGAGCAGTTCTTC; CDR3: CASSLEGSRSYNEQFF
J: TRBJ2-7; D: NA; size: NA; V: TRBV20-1; DNA: TGCAGTGCTAGAGTGTATGGGGCTACGAGGGGCAGGGAGCCTCACGAGCAGTACTTC; CDR3: CSARVYGATRGREPHEQYF
J: TRBJ2-4; D: TRBD1; size: NA; V: TRBV18; DNA: TGTGCCAGCTCACCACCGGCAGGGGGTTCTGGCATTCAGTACTTC; CDR3: CASSPPAGGSGIQYF
J: TRBJ2-7; D: TRBD1; size: NA; V: TRBV20-1; DNA: TGCAGTGCGGGGGGCACAGGGGGCACCTACGAGCAGTACTTC; CDR3: CSAGGTGGTYEQYF
J: TRBJ2-2; D: NA; size: NA; V: TRBV12-1; DNA: TGTGCCAGCAGCCACCGGGGGGACGCGGAGCTGTTTTTT; CDR3: CASSHRGDAELFF
J: TRBJ1-1; D: NA; size: few; V: TRBV11-1; DNA: TGTGCCAGCAGCCCCACTGGACAGCAGAACACTGAAGCTTTCTTT; CDR3: CASSPTGQQNTEAFF
J: TRBJ1-2; D: TRBD1; size: few; V: TRBV5-1; DNA: TGCGCCAGCAGCCCTGGACAGGCCAACTATGGCTACACCTTC; CDR3: CASSPGQANYGYTF
J: TRBJ1-1; D: NA; size: NA; V: TRBV9; DNA: TGTGCCAGCAGCGTAGAATGGAACACTGAAGCTTTCTTT; CDR3: CASSVEWNTEAFF
J: TRBJ2-4; D: NA; size: few; V: TRBV19; DNA: TGTGCCAGTAGTATCCCCGGGGTCAACATTCAGTACTTC; CDR3: CASSIPGVNIQYF
J: TRBJ2-2; D: NA; size: few; V: TRBV7-2; DNA: TGTGCCAGCAGCTCCATACAGGGTTGGGTCACCGGGGAGCTGTTTTTT; CDR3: CASSSIQGWVTGELFF
J: TRBJ2-7; D: NA; size: few; V: TRBV18; DNA: TGTGCCAGCTCACCACCAACTCAGGATGGGAAGCAGTACTTC; CDR3: CASSPPTQDGKQYF
J: TRBJ1-1; D: NA; size: NA; V: TRBV7-6; DNA: TGTGCCAGCAGCTCTCAAGGAACTGAAGCTTTCTTT; CDR3: CASSSQGTEAFF
J: TRBJ1-1; D: NA; size: few; V: TRBV4-2; DNA: TGTGCCAGCAGCCCACGTTTAGGAGGGGCGAACACTGAAGCTTTCTTT; CDR3: CASSPRLGGANTEAFF
J: TRBJ2-1; D: NA; size: NA; V: TRBV30; DNA: TGTGCCTGGAGTGCCGGGATGGTTTCCTACAATGAGCAGTTCTTC; CDR3: CAWSAGMVSYNEQFF
J: TRBJ2-7; D: NA; size: few; V: TRBV5-5; DNA: TGTGCCAGCGGAAAAGGGACGCCCCCAGGATACGAGCAGTACTTC; CDR3: CASGKGTPPGYEQYF
J: TRBJ2-5; D: NA; size: few; V: TRBV7-7; DNA: TGTGCTAGCAGCTTTAACGGGGAGACCCAGTACTTC; CDR3: CASSFNGETQYF
J: TRBJ1-2; D: NA; size: few; V: TRBV2; DNA: TGTGCCAGCAGTGAAAAGTTGAGCTATGGCTACACCTTC; CDR3: CASSEKLSYGYTF
J: TRBJ1-2; D: NA; size: NA; V: TRBV27; DNA: TGTGCCAGCAGTTTATGGGGGACCGCTGACTATGGCTACACCTTC; CDR3: CASSLWGTADYGYTF
J: TRBJ2-6; D: NA; size: many; V: TRBV2; DNA: TGTGCCAGCGGCGAAACTGGGGCCAACGTCCTGACTTTC; CDR3: CASGETGANVLTF
J: TRBJ2-1; D: NA; size: few; V: TRBV3-1; DNA: TGTGCCAGCAGCCCGACCCTGACTAGCTCCTACAATGAGCAGTTCTTC; CDR3: CASSPTLTSSYNEQFF
J: TRBJ2-3; D: TRBD1; size: few; V: TRBV6-2/TRBV6-3; DNA: TGTGCCAGCAGTACCCCGACAGGGGGCATAGATACGCAGTATTTT; CDR3: CASSTPTGGIDTQYF
J: TRBJ1-5; D: TRBD1; size: NA; V: TRBV6-2/TRBV6-3; DNA: TGTGCCAGCAGCCGACAGGGGTTGGCCTATAGCAATCAGCCCCAGCATTTT; CDR3: CASSRQGLAYSNQPQHF
J: TRBJ1-5; D: NA; size: many; V: TRBV20-1; DNA: TGCAGTGCTAGAGATCGAGACACCCTCAATCAGCCCCAGCATTTT; CDR3: CSARDRDTLNQPQHF
J: TRBJ2-2; D: NA; size: NA; V: TRBV24-1; DNA: TGTGCCACCAGTGATCCTTTTCCGGGACCCGCGAACACCGGGGAGCTGTTTTTT; CDR3: CATSDPFPGPANTGELFF
J: TRBJ2-3; D: TRBD2; size: NA; V: TRBV5-1; DNA: TGCGCCAGCAGCTTGGCAATATCTAGCGGGAGCACAGATACGCAGTATTTT; CDR3: CASSLAISSGSTDTQYF
J: TRBJ2-3; D: TRBD2; size: many; V: TRBV7-3; DNA: TGTGCCAGCAGCTTACCTAGCGGACCCACAGATACGCAGTATTTT; CDR3: CASSLPSGPTDTQYF